This TCR beta chain was retrieved from a study of T cell repertoires in cytomegalovirus infection. At the level of the study: Peptides in the study included HLA-C-restricted and HLA-B-restricted CMV epitopes. It can be stated that public TCR beta signatures indicated CMV infection as well as a matching HLA type. Overall study findings and caveats: Accumulated public TCR beta family frequency recognized individuals carrying CMV together with the relevant HLA. Dominating the ex vivo response were HLA-C-restricted CMV-specific TCR beta clonotypes.

The germline V and J ends were trimmed by 3 bases and 3 bases, with 11 bases remaining between them. The CDR3 is 14 residues long. Germline V gene sequence: CDR1 LGHNT, CDR2 FRNRAP. TCRdb re-called the reads with MiXCR, one entry per CDR3 protein. The sample records about 770,000 distinct CDR3 sequences, almost 30% being singletons. This clonotype has ten or more counts. Its antigen is still unknown. This chain links TRBV12-5 with TRBJ1-1; D is unresolved. This TCR came from a human donor in good health (CMV status not recorded). Some clones in this sample may be carry-over from other donors' samples. The sequences come from cultured CD8+ T cells from PBMCs, collected from culture after CMV antigen stimulation. CDR3 amino acids: CASGFPPVDTEAFF. In nucleotides, the CDR3 is TGTGCTAGTGGTTTTCCCCCCGTCGACACTGAAGCTTTCTTT.